This T cell receptor (beta chain) stems from a study of T cells in Graves' hyperthyroidism and ophthalmopathy (dated 2019 in TCRdb). General notes on the study: Peripheral blood samples were taken at the time of initial diagnosis, prior to any treatment. To identify TCR V-J signatures that set the groups apart, the researchers used a discovery cohort of 100 patients, made up of 43 with Graves' ophthalmopathy and about 55 with stable Graves' hyperthyroidism. Prospective prediction of ophthalmopathy was tested in an independent validation cohort of some 19 hyperthyroidism patients and 17 patients who later progressed to ophthalmopathy. The roughly 94 discovery patients were randomly divided into training and test sets at a 7:3 ratio. The study also compared thyroid tissue and blood T-cell repertoires from a handful of Graves' hyperthyroidism patients. Once sampling was done, hyperthyroidism patients were given methimazole at a starting dose of 30 mg daily, whereas ophthalmopathy patients were given high-dose intravenous methylprednisolone. TCR Vbeta CDR3 sequencing of 135 peripheral blood samples (more than 40 ophthalmopathy, about 80 hyperthyroidism and roughly 17 progressor patients) is reported in the paper. General findings and caveats noted by the study authors: Sample size was not statistically predetermined, and investigators were not blinded to group allocation. A 13 V-J signature model separated ophthalmopathy from stable hyperthyroidism, with 87.88% sensitivity and 81.08% specificity in cross-validation and 80%/75% in testing. In validation, progression to ophthalmopathy was predicted by the model with roughly 71% sensitivity and 72.22% specificity, a median of roughly 6 months before onset. Most expanded thyroid clonotypes (frequency above 0.001) were also found in blood, which suggests that blood repertoires may mirror thyroid immune responses.

Germline trimming: 4 bases from V, 5 bases from J; junction bases outside gene matches: 14. Looking up the germline V gene yields CDR1 SGHRS and CDR2 YFSETQ. From the cysteine through the phenylalanine, the CDR3 covers 18 amino acids. This entry keeps only the CDR3 DNA: 54 bases, framed from base 1. The TCR beta CDR3 regions were amplified from RNA transcripts. For the first round of RT-PCR on the TCR CDR3, the HTBI primer set was used together with the Qiagen OneStep RT-PCR kit. A second multiplex PCR round built the libraries, followed by size selection and purification. Sequencing of the libraries was done on an Illumina HiSeq2000 using paired-end 100 bp reads. The original methods were these. SOAPnuke was used to process the raw data, removing reads that contained adapters or uncalled bases, had a mean Phred below 15, or lacked an exact match to the constant primer or identifier. High-quality paired reads were merged with COPE v1.2.5, and unique nucleotide sequences were defined as clonotypes. MiTCR v1.1 was used to align clonotypes to the IMGT TRBV, TRBD and TRBJ reference segments. The analysis included only V-J combinations with a frequency above 0.0001, which together covered over 98% of the repertoires. A TCS score was defined as the ratio between F50 (clonal expansion) and ExV (chaos), using BLOSUM62-based TCRdist between CDR3 peptides within each V-J. Welch's t-statistics and random forest reduced roughly 540 V-J features to fewer than 15, which were used in a naive Bayes classifier (R e1071). Clones were called with MiXCR by TCRdb after fastp trimmed the public reads at Q25, and only in-frame beta chains were retained. Every distinct CDR3 protein forms one entry, paired with its most common genes and DNA. These V and J calls originate from TCRdb's pipeline instead of the authors' own analysis. The sample records hundreds of thousands of distinct CDR3 sequences, 16% of which are singletons. Less than 3.5% of the sample rests with the top ten.

Ophthalmopathy patients had moderately to severely active disease, with a Clinical Activity Score of 3 or more, a NOSPECS grade of 4 or more, and a disease duration of less than 3 months. Exclusion was applied to patients with uncontrolled infections, other autoimmune diseases, pregnancy or lactation. Diagnoses were established on the basis of clinical symptoms, serum thyroxine and TRAb, thyroid ultrasound, and orbital computed tomography. Ficoll-Paque density gradient centrifugation was used to isolate PBMCs from about 9 ml of fresh peripheral blood. Total RNA was extracted with Trizol reagent, and quality was checked on an Agilent 2100 Bioanalyzer. In its sample, this clonotype was seen a few times. This clone's antigen is unknown. Base qualities were left out, and no much larger clone turns up one base away.

The source material was blood. The chain is made from TRBV5-1 and TRBJ2-1; 11 of the junction bases match TRBD2. The origin of this receptor is a woman aged 40 to 50 with Graves' ophthalmopathy. The CDR3 here reads CASSLISVAGGPNNEQFF. The sequenced DNA: TGCGCCAGCAGCCTCATCTCTGTAGCGGGAGGGCCTAACAATGAGCAGTTCTTC.